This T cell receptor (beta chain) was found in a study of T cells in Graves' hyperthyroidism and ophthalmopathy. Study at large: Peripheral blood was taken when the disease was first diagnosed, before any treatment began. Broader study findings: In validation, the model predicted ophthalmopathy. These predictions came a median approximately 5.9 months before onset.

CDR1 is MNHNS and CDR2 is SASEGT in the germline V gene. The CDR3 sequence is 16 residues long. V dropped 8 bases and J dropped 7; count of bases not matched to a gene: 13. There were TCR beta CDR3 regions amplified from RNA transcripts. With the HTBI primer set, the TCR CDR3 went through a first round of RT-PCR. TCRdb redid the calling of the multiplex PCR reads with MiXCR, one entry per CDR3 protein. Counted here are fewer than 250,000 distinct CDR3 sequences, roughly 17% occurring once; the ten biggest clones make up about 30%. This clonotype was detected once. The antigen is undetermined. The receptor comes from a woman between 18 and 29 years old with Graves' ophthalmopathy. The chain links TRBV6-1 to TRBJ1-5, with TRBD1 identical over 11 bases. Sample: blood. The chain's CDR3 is CASCTGTGGSRQPQHF. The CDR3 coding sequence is TGTGCCAGCTGTACCGGGACAGGGGGAAGTCGGCAGCCCCAGCATTTT.